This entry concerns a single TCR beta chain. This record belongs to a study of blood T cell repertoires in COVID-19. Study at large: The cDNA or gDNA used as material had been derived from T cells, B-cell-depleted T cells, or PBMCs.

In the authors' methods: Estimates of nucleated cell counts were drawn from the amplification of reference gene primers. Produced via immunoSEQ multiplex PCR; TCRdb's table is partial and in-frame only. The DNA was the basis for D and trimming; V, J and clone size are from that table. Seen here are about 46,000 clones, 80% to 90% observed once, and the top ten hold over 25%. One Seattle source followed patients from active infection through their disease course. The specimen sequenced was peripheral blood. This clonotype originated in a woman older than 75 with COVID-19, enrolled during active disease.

The CDR3 protein is CASNRPGTGAEAQYF. The CDR3 DNA reads TGCGCCAGCAACCGACCAGGCACAGGGGCGGAGGCCCAGTACTTC. The chain links TRBV5-1 to TRBJ2-5, with 7 bases identical to TRBD1. Unmatched junction bases numbered 17, after V lost 6 bases and J lost 9 bases. There are 15 residues in the CDR3. The germline CDR1 and CDR2 sequences are SGHRS and YFSETQ.